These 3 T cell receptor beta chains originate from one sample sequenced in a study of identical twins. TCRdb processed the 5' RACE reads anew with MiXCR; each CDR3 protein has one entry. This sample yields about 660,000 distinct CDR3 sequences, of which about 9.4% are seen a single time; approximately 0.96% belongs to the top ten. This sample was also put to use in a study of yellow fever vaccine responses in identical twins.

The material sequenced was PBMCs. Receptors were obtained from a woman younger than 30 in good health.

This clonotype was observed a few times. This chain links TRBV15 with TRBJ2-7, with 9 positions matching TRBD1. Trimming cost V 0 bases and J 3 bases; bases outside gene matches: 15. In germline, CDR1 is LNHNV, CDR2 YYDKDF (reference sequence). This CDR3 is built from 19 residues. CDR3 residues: CATSRESTGGTILRYEQYF. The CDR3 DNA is TGTGCCACCAGCAGAGAAAGTACAGGGGGCACTATCCTCCGCTACGAGCAGTACTTC.

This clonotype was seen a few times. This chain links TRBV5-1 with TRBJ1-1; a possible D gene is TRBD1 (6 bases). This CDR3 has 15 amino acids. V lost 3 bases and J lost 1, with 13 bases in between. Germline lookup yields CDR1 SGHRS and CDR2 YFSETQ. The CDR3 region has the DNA TGCGCCAGCAGCTCTGCCGGGACAAAGAACACTGAAGCTTTCTTT. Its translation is CASSSAGTKNTEAFF.

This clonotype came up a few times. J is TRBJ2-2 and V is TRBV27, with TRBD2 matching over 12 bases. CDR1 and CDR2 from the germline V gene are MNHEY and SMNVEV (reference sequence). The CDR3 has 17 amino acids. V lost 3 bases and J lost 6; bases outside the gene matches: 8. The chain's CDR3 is CASSLRTSGVSAGELFF. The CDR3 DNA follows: TGTGCCAGCAGTTTGCGGACTAGCGGGGTGTCAGCCGGGGAGCTGTTTTTT.